The 8 T cell receptor beta chains given below trace back to one sample, sequenced in a study of metastatic and nonmetastatic thyroid tumors. Until they underwent thyroid surgery, no patient had received any treatment. TCRdb recomputed clones from the PCR reads via MiXCR. The sample lists some 31,000 clones, approximately 19% occurring once. Sequences were obtained from blood. These receptor sequences come from a female donor with papillary thyroid cancer or a benign thyroid nodule (not recorded which). Some clones in this sample may be carry-over from other donors' samples.

Many counts were recorded for this clone. The V and J genes are TRBV4-1 and TRBJ2-2; no reliable D call. V lost 0 bases, J lost 3 bases, and 11 bases lay in between. There are 16 residues in the CDR3. CDR1 is MGHRA, CDR2 YSYEKL, per germline. CDR3 loop: CASSQEAAGDTGELFF. Written as DNA, the CDR3 is TGCGCCAGCAGCCAAGAGGCAGCAGGAGACACCGGGGAGCTGTTTTTT.

The sample holds many counts of this clone. With a much larger clone just one base away, this may be a read error. CDR3 sequence (DNA): TGTGCCAGCAGCCCAGCCTTGAGCACTGAAGCTTTCTTT. It yields the protein CASSPALSTEAFF. The chain is built from TRBV6-1 and TRBJ1-1; D ambiguous. The CDR3 covers 13 residues. Trimming stripped 6 bases from V and 4 bases from J, with 12 bases between. The germline V gene encodes CDR1 MNHNS and CDR2 SASEGT.

This rearrangement joins TRBV6-1 to TRBJ2-3; TRBD1 matches at 8 bases. This CDR3 region has 15 residues. V trimming: 6 bases; J trimming: 1 base; junction bases outside the gene matches: 6. The germline V gene encodes CDR1 MNHNS and CDR2 SASEGT. The CDR3 is CASRAGGAGTDTQYF. CDR3 nucleotides: TGTGCCAGCAGAGCAGGGGGCGCGGGCACAGATACGCAGTATTTT.

This clone ranks as medium-sized. J is TRBJ2-2 and V is TRBV6-2 or TRBV6-3; D perhaps matches TRBD2 (6 bases). V shed 6 bases and J shed 6 bases, with 11 bases lying between them. Germline V gene sequence: CDR1 MNHEY, CDR2 SVGEGT. The CDR3 is made up of 13 amino acids. The CDR3 reads CASRLGGPGELFF. CDR3 DNA: TGTGCCAGCAGATTGGGGGGTCCCGGGGAGCTGTTTTTT.

The chain joins TRBV7-2 to TRBJ1-2; D not certain. The V and J ends lost 1 base and 7 bases respectively, with 7 bases between them. Germline CDR1 is SGHTA and CDR2 is FQGNSA. This CDR3 contains 12 residues. The CDR3, as DNA: TGTGCCAGCAGCTTAGATCGGGGTGGCTACACCTTC. Translation gives CASSLDRGGYTF.

Judged by abundance, this clone is medium-sized (0.01 to 0.1%). V and J are TRBV27 and TRBJ2-3; D not resolved. Germline V gene lookup returns CDR1 MNHEY and CDR2 SMNVEV (reference sequence). CDR3 size: 12 residues. Deletions cut 5 bases from V and 3 bases from J, with 6 bases between. The CDR3: CASSTLTDTQYF. DNA of the CDR3: TGTGCCAGCAGTACCCTAACAGATACGCAGTATTTT.

This clone was seen ten or more times. The J gene is TRBJ1-4, the V gene TRBV4-1, with 9 bases fitting TRBD1. CDR1 and CDR2 (germline): MGHRA, YSYEKL. Unmatched junction bases numbered 11, after V lost 4 bases and J lost 8 bases. The CDR3 has 16 residues. CDR3 nucleotide sequence: TGCGCCAGCAGCCTCCAACACCGACAGGGGGACGAAAAACTGTTTTTT. Translation: CASSLQHRQGDEKLFF.

This clone was observed a few times. A much larger clone sits a single nucleotide away, making a read error possible. The chain is built from TRBV5-5 and TRBJ1-2; the D is unclear. The CDR3 length is 15 residues. V lost 0 bases to trimming and J lost 1 base, with 10 bases between them. Germline V gives CDR1 SGHKS, CDR2 YYEKEE (reference sequence). The CDR3: CASSLAAGNNYGYTF. CDR3 coding DNA: TGTGCCAGCAGCTTGGCTGCTGGAAATAACTATGGCTACACCTTC.